Listed here are 15 T cell receptor beta chains from one sample, sequenced in a study of blood T cell repertoires in COVID-19. The data were produced by immunoSEQ multiplex PCR, yet TCRdb's version contains in-frame clones alone and is incomplete. The table shows 200,000 to 300,000 clones, with about nine tenths occurring only once. Sequences were obtained from peripheral blood. The receptors derive from a woman between 40 and 55 years old who had recovered from COVID-19.

The chain links TRBV27 to TRBJ2-7, with TRBD1 matching 10 bases. The germline CDR1 and CDR2 sequences are MNHEY and SMNVEV (reference sequence). The CDR3 spans 16 residues. V lost 4 bases to trimming and J lost 3 bases; unmatched junction nucleotides: 9. DNA for the CDR3: TGTGCCAGCAGTTCACTTCTGGGGACAGGGGTCTACGAGCAGTACTTC. Translation gives CASSSLLGTGVYEQYF.

The chain combines TRBV15 with TRBJ1-6, with D tentatively TRBD1 (5 bases). Germline V CDR1 and CDR2: LNHNV, YYDKDF (reference sequence). This CDR3 region has 14 residues. V was trimmed by 4 bases and J by 6 bases, leaving 10 bases between them. CDR3 residues: CATSIRQFNSPLHF. The CDR3 DNA is TGTGCCACCAGCATACGACAGTTTAATTCACCCCTCCACTTT.

The chain is built from TRBV2 and TRBJ2-2, with D perhaps TRBD1 (6 bases). Per germline, CDR1 SNHLY and CDR2 FYNNEI. Trimming took off 7 bases at V and 5 bases at J, with 14 bases between the two ends. CDR3 length: 14 residues. The CDR3 nucleotides are TGTGCCAGCATTAGAGACAGGCGGACCGGGGAGCTGTTTTTT. Protein: CASIRDRRTGELFF.

The chain recombines TRBV9 with TRBJ2-2; no clear D. CDR1 and CDR2 from the germline V gene are SGDLS and YYNGEE. Deletions cut 6 bases from V and 1 base from J, with 7 bases between. The CDR3 runs 13 residues. The chain's CDR3 is CASMAGNTGELFF. For the CDR3, the DNA is TGTGCCAGCATGGCAGGGAACACCGGGGAGCTGTTTTTT. The full variable domain, with the rest looked up from reference TRBV9 and TRBJ2-2, is DSGVTQTPKHLITATGQRVTLRCSPRSGDLSVYWYQQSLDQGLQFLIQYYNGEERAKGNILERFSAQQFPDLHSELNLSSLELGDSALYFCASMAGNTGELFFGEGSRLTVL.

This rearrangement joins TRBV27 to TRBJ1-2; 7 nucleotides align to TRBD1. The CDR3 spans 11 residues. The germline V gene has CDR1 MNHEY and CDR2 SMNVEV (reference sequence). After removal of 8 bases from V and 6 bases from J, the junction contained 3 bases not matched to a gene. The CDR3 protein is CASLGTDGYTF. The CDR3 coding sequence is TGTGCCAGCCTGGGGACAGATGGCTACACCTTC.

V usage is TRBV3-1 (or the pseudogene TRBV3-2) and J usage is TRBJ2-7, with TRBD2 matching 11 bases. Germline CDR1 and CDR2: LGHDT and YNNKEL (reference sequence). The junction had 0 bases not matched to a gene; V was cut back by 3 bases and J by 2 bases. The CDR3 covers 14 residues. The CDR3 loop is CASSQTSGAYEQYF. The CDR3 DNA reads TGTGCCAGCAGCCAGACTAGCGGGGCCTACGAGCAGTACTTC.

This chain's CDR3 is CASSYSHVSGETQYF. In nucleotides, the CDR3 is TGTGCCAGCAGTTACTCGCATGTTTCCGGGGAGACCCAGTACTTC. The chain joins TRBV6-2 or TRBV6-3 to TRBJ2-5; no clear D gene. With 0 bases removed from V and 5 bases from J, the gap between germline ends came to 13 bases. Germline V gene lookup returns CDR1 MNHEY and CDR2 SVGEGT. The CDR3 length is 15 residues.

The J gene is TRBJ2-1, the V gene TRBV14; D perhaps matches TRBD1 (5 bases). Germline assignment: CDR1 SGHDN and CDR2 FVKESK. V lost 5 bases and J lost 3, with 14 bases in between. CDR3 length: 15 amino acids. The CDR3, as DNA: TGTGCCAGCAGCTCGCAGGGTTCCAGCTACAATGAGCAGTTCTTC. Translation gives CASSSQGSSYNEQFF. The variable domain in full, with the rest retrieved from reference TRBV14 and TRBJ2-1, is EAGVTQFPSHSVIEKGQTVTLRCDPISGHDNLYWYRRVMGKEIKFLLHFVKESKQDESGMPNNRFLAERTGGTYSTLKVQPAELEDSGVYFCASSSQGSSYNEQFFGPGTRLTVL.

This clone was found many times. J is TRBJ1-1 and V is TRBV19, with D tentatively TRBD1 (5 bases). V was cut by 3 bases and J by 3 bases, with 8 bases left in between. Germline V CDR1 and CDR2: LNHDA, SQIVND (reference sequence). The CDR3 runs 13 residues. This chain's CDR3 is CASSIGGYTEAFF. Written as DNA, the CDR3 is TGTGCCAGTAGTATCGGGGGTTACACTGAAGCTTTCTTT.

The V gene is TRBV19, the J gene TRBJ2-4, with TRBD2 matching 14 bases. Trimming removed 6 bases from V and 4 bases from J; junction bases left unmatched: 2. The CDR3 is 15 residues long. The germline V gene encodes CDR1 LNHDA and CDR2 SQIVND (reference sequence). The CDR3 DNA reads as TGTGCCAGTAGGGGGACTAGCGGGGGAAAAAACATTCAGTACTTC. Encoded protein: CASRGTSGGKNIQYF. The full variable domain, with the rest looked up from reference TRBV19 and TRBJ2-4, is DGGITQSPKYLFRKEGQNVTLSCEQNLNHDAMYWYRQDPGQGLRLIYYSQIVNDFQKGDIAEGYSVSREKKESFPLTVTSAQKNPTAFYLCASRGTSGGKNIQYFGAGTRLSVL.

This chain links TRBV6-5 with TRBJ2-5; unclear D gene. The V end lost 2 bases, the J end lost 1 base, and 14 bases lay between the germline ends. Per the germline V gene, CDR1 is MNHEY and CDR2 is SVGAGI. This CDR3 has 16 residues. The CDR3: CASSYKADNPQETQYF. CDR3 coding DNA: TGTGCCAGCAGTTACAAGGCTGACAATCCCCAAGAGACCCAGTACTTC.

The chain combines TRBV27 with TRBJ1-4; D possibly corresponds to TRBD1 (6 bases). V lost 2 bases and J 8 bases, leaving 12 bases between the germline ends. CDR3 size: 14 residues. Germline CDR1 reads MNHEY; CDR2 reads SMNVEV (reference sequence). This chain's CDR3 is CASSLNREGEKLFF. For the CDR3, the DNA is TGTGCCAGCAGTTTAAACAGGGAAGGCGAAAAACTGTTTTTT.

The V gene is TRBV3-1 (or the pseudogene TRBV3-2), the J gene TRBJ2-1; 7 bases match TRBD1. Trimming cost V 4 bases and J 4 bases; bases outside gene matches: 10. CDR1 and CDR2 (germline): LGHDT, YNNKEL (reference sequence). This CDR3 contains 16 residues. CDR3 sequence reads: CASSRLGQLSYNEQFF. The CDR3 bases are TGTGCCAGCAGCCGCTTGGGACAGCTATCGTACAATGAGCAGTTCTTC.

The V call is TRBV7-8, the J call TRBJ1-2, with D uncertain. CDR1 SGHVS and CDR2 FQNEAQ come from the germline V gene. The CDR3 has 14 amino acids. V lost 1 base and J lost 4, with 10 bases in between. The CDR3: CASSLGARVYGYTF. CDR3 DNA sequence: TGTGCCAGCAGCTTAGGAGCACGCGTCTATGGCTACACCTTC. Combining the CDR3 with reference TRBV7-8 and TRBJ1-2 gives the whole variable domain GAGVSQSPRYKVAKRGQDVALRCDPISGHVSLFWYQQALGQGPEFLTYFQNEAQLDKSGLPSDRFFAERPEGSVSTLKIQRTQQEDSAVYLCASSLGARVYGYTFGSGTRLTVV.

This clone has just one count. This rearrangement joins TRBV5-1 to TRBJ2-7; perhaps TRBD1 as D (7 bases). Germline assignment: CDR1 SGHRS and CDR2 YFSETQ. This CDR3 is built from 15 residues. V was pared by 0 bases and J by 0 bases, with 10 bases between. The CDR3: CASSLGGTVSYEQYF. CDR3 nucleotide sequence: TGCGCCAGCAGCTTGGGCGGGACAGTCTCCTACGAGCAGTACTTC.